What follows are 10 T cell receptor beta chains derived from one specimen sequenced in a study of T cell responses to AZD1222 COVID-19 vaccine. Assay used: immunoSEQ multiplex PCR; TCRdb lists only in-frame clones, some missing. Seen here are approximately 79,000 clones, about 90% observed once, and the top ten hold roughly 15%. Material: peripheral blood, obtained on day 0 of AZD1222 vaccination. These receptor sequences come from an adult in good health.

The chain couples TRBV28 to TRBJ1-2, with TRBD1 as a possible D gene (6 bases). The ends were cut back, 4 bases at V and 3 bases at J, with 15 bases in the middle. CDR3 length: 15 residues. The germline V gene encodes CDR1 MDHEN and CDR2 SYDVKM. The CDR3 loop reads CASSSPGGRDYGYTF. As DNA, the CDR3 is TGTGCCAGCAGTTCCCCTGGGGGGCGCGACTATGGCTACACCTTC.

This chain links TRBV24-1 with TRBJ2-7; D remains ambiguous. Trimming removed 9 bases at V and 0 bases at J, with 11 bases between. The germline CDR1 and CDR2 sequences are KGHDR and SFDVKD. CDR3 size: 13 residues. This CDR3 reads CATQGRNSYEQYF. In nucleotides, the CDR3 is TGTGCCACCCAAGGAAGGAACTCCTACGAGCAGTACTTC.

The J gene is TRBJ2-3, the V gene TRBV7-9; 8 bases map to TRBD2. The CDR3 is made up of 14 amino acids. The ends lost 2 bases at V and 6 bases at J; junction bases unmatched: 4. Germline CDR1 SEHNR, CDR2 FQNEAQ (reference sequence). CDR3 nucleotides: TGTGCCAGCAGCTTAATTAGCGGGACGGATACGCAGTATTTT. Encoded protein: CASSLISGTDTQYF.

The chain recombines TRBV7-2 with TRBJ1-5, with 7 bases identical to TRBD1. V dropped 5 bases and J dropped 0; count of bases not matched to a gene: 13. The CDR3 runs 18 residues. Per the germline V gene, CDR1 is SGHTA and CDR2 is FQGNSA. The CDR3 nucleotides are TGTGCCAGCAGCAAAGCAGGGGGGCGTCGTCATAGCAATCAGCCCCAGCATTTT. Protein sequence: CASSKAGGRRHSNQPQHF.

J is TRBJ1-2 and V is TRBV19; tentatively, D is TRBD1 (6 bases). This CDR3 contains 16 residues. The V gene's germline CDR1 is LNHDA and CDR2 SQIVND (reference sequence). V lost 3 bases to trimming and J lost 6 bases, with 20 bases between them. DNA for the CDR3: TGTGCCAGTAGTATGGGCAGAGGGGGATCGGGTGATGGCTACACCTTC. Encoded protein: CASSMGRGGSGDGYTF.

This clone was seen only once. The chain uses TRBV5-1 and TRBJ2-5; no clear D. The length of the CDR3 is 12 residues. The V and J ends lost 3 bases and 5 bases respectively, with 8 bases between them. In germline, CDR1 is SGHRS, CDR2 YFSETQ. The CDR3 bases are TGCGCCAGCAGCTCGATGGGGGAGACCCAGTACTTC. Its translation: CASSSMGETQYF. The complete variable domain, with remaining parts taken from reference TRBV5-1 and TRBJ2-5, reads KAGVTQTPRYLIKTRGQQVTLSCSPISGHRSVSWYQQTPGQGLQFLFEYFSETQRNKGNFPGRFSGRQFSNSRSEMNVSTLELGDSALYLCASSSMGETQYFGPGTRLLVL.

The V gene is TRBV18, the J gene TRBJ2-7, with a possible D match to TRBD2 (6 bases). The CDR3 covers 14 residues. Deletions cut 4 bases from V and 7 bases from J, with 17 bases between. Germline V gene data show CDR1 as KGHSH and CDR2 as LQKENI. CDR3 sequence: CASSLGGFTREQYF. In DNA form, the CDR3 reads TGTGCCAGCTCACTCGGGGGTTTCACCCGGGAGCAGTACTTC.

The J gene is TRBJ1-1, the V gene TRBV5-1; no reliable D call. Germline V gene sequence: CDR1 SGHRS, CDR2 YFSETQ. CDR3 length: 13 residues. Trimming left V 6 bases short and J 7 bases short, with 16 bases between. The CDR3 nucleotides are TGCGCCAGCACCCTGAATGTACGAGGTGAAGCTTTCTTT. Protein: CASTLNVRGEAFF. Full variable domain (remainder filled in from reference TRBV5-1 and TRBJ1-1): KAGVTQTPRYLIKTRGQQVTLSCSPISGHRSVSWYQQTPGQGLQFLFEYFSETQRNKGNFPGRFSGRQFSNSRSEMNVSTLELGDSALYLCASTLNVRGEAFFGQGTRLTVV.

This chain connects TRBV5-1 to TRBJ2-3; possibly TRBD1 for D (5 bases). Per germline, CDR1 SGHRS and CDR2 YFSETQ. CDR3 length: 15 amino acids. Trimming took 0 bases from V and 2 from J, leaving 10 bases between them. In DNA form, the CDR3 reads TGCGCCAGCAGCTTGGAGGGGAAACACACAGATACGCAGTATTTT. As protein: CASSLEGKHTDTQYF.

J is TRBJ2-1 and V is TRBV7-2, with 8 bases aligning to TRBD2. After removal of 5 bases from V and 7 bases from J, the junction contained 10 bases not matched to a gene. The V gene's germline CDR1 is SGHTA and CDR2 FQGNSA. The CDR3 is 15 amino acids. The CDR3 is CASSRRAGGGNEQFF. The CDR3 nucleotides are TGTGCCAGCAGCCGCCGGGCGGGAGGAGGAAATGAGCAGTTCTTC.